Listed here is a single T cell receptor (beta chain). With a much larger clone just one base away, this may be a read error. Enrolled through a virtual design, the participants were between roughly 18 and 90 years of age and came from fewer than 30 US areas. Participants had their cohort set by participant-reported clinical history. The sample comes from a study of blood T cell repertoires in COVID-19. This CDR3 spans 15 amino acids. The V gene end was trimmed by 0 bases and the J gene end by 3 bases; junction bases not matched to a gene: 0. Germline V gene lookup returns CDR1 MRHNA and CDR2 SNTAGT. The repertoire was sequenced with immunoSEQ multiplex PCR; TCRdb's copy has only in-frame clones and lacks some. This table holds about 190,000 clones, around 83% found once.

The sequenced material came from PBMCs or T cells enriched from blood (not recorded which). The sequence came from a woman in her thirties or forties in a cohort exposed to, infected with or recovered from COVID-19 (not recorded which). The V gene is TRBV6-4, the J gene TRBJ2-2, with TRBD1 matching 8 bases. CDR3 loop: CASSDSGQDTGELFF. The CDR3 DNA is TGTGCCAGCAGTGACTCGGGACAGGACACCGGGGAGCTGTTTTTT.